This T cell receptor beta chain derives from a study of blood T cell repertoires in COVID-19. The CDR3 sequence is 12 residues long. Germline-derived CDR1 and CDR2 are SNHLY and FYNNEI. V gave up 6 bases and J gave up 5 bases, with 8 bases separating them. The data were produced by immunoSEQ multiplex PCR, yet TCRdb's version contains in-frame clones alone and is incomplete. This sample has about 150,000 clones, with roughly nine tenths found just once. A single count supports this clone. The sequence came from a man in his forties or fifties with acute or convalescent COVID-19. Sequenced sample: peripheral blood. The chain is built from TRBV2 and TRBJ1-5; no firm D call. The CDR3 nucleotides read TGTGCCAGCAGCGCGATATATCAGCCCCAGCATTTT. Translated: CASSAIYQPQHF.